The present entry profiles one TCR beta chain with its context. This record comes from a study of cytomegalovirus exposure and HLA in healthy donors. As for the donors, each was a healthy bone marrow donor. Deletions cut 6 bases from V and 5 bases from J, with 8 bases between. CDR1 and CDR2 (germline): MDHEN, SYDVKM. This CDR3 has 12 amino acids. 60 Vbeta and 13 Jbeta primers were used in PCR. Some clones are missing from TCRdb's copy, which holds only in-frame ones; the method was immunoSEQ multiplex PCR. Seen here are about 160,000 clones, roughly four fifths observed once, and the top ten hold around 2.5%.

V usage is TRBV28 and J usage is TRBJ2-4, with unresolved D. The sample consisted of PBMCs. The receptor was isolated from a female donor in good health and CMV-seronegative. CDR3 sequence (DNA): TGTGCCAGCAGCCTTTCTGAAAACATTCAGTACTTC. This encodes CASSLSENIQYF.